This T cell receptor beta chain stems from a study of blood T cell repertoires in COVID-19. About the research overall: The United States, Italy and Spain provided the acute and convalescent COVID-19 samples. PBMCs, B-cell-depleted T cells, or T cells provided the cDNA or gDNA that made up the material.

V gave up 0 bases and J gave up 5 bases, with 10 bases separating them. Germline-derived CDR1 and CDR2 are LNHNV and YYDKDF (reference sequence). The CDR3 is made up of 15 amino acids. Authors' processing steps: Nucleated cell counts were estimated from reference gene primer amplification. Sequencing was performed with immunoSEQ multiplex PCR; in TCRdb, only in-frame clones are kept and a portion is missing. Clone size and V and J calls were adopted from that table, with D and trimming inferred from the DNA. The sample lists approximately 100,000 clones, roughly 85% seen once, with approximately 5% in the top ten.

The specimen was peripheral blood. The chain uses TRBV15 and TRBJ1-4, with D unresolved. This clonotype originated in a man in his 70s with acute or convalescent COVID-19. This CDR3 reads CATSRDAGSNEKLFF. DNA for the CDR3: TGTGCCACCAGCAGAGACGCAGGCTCAAATGAAAAACTGTTTTTT.